These 4 T cell receptor beta chains came from one sample sequenced in a study of graft-versus-host responses after intestinal transplantation. Their antigen targets remain unknown. The protocol was immunoSEQ multiplex PCR, while the TCRdb copy is restricted to in-frame clones and leaves out a portion. The sample lists about 90,000 clones, 94% occurring once. The specimen comprised unstimulated CD4+ T cells sorted from spleen or lymph node cells, sampled before transplant. Receptors originate from a human donor who was the organ donor for an intestinal transplant.

This chain joins TRBV4-2 and TRBJ2-3, with 9 bases identical to TRBD2. The ends lost 0 bases at V and 2 bases at J; junction bases unmatched: 6. Germline V lookup: CDR1 LGHNA, CDR2 YNFKEQ. The CDR3 length is 17 residues. The CDR3 sequence is CASSQDRRGGNTDTQYF. For the CDR3, the DNA is TGTGCCAGCAGCCAAGATCGGCGGGGGGGAAACACAGATACGCAGTATTTT.

The chain carries TRBV7-9 and TRBJ1-3; no clear D. Looked up from germline, CDR1 is SEHNR and CDR2 is FQNEAQ (reference sequence). The CDR3 is made up of 14 amino acids. V lost 5 bases to trimming and J lost 0 bases, with 8 bases between them. DNA for the CDR3: TGTGCCAGCAGCGCCCTGAACTCTGGAAACACCATATATTTT. It yields the protein CASSALNSGNTIYF.

The J gene is TRBJ2-1, the V gene TRBV19; 10 nucleotides line up with TRBD2. V trimming: 5 bases; J trimming: 8 bases; junction bases outside the gene matches: 15. The CDR3 has 17 residues. Germline-derived CDR1 and CDR2 are LNHDA and SQIVND (reference sequence). CDR3 bases: TGTGCCAGTAGTCCTCTCCGAACTAGCGGGAACGAGGATGAGCAGTTCTTC. Its translation: CASSPLRTSGNEDEQFF.

The chain combines TRBV20-1 with TRBJ2-5; no clear D. CDR1 DFQATT and CDR2 SNEGSKA come from the germline V gene (reference sequence). CDR3 length: 11 residues. V lost 6 bases and J 5 bases, leaving 10 bases between the germline ends. The DNA of the CDR3 is TGCAGTGCAGATAAGAGGGAGACCCAGTACTTC. It specifies CSADKRETQYF.